This T cell receptor beta chain was retrieved from a study of a mutant IDH1 vaccine in newly diagnosed glioma. The wider study: Vaccine administration was initiated 4-6 weeks following radiotherapy alone, or with temozolomide cycles. Treated patients showed a male proportion of 62.5%, a female proportion of 37.5%, and a mean age of about 41 years. Former treatment meant radiotherapy, temozolomide, or both; the majority had gotten both.

CDR1 and CDR2 from the germline V gene are SGHTA and FQGNSA. The V gene lost 5 bases and the J gene lost 4 bases, with 8 bases spanning the gap. CDR3 length: 13 residues. Worth noting for this clone: The antigen is undetermined.

The table came from immunoSEQ multiplex PCR; TCRdb's copy has only in-frame clones and leaves some out. Of approximately 40,000 clones listed, roughly 84% are singletons. Time point described: week 11, during vaccination. Mutant IDH1 20-mer peptide, at 300 ug, made up each vaccine dose, with topical imiquimod. Donors' newly diagnosed IDH1-mutant WHO grade 3 or 4 astrocytomas lacked nuclear ATRX. This clonotype originated in a man between 35 and 55 years old with glioma. The sample here was PBMCs, taken from a glioma patient whose treatment included an IDH1 peptide vaccine. The V and J genes are TRBV7-2 and TRBJ2-2, with D unresolved. The CDR3 spells CASSPRITGELFF. The CDR3 DNA reads TGTGCCAGCAGCCCCCGAATCACCGGGGAGCTGTTTTTT.